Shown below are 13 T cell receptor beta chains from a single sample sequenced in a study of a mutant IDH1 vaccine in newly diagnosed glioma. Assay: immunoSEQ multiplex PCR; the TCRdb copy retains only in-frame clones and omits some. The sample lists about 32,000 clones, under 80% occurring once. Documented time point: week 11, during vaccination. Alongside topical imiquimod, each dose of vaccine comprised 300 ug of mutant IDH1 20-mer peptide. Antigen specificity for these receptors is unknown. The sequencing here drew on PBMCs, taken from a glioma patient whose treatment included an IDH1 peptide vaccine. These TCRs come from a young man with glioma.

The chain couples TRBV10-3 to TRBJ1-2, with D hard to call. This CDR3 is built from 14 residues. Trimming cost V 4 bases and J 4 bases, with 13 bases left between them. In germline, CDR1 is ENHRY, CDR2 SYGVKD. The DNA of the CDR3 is TGTGCCATCAGTGGCCCTATTCGGACCTATGGCTACACCTTC. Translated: CAISGPIRTYGYTF.

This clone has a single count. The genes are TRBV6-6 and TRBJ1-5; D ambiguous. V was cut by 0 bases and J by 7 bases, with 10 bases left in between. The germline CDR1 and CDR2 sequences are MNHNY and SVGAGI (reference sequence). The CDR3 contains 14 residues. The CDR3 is CASSYSRGGQPQHF. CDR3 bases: TGTGCCAGCAGTTACTCCCGGGGTGGGCAGCCCCAGCATTTT.

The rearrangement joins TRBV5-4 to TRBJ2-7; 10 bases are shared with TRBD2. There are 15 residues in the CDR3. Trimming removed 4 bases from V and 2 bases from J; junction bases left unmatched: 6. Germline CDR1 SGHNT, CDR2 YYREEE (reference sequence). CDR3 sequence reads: CASSIGLAAAYEQYF. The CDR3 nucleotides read TGTGCCAGCAGCATTGGACTAGCGGCTGCCTACGAGCAGTACTTC.

The CDR3 DNA reads as TGTGCCAGCAGCTTACCAGTCTCCTACGAGCAGTACTTC. It encodes CASSLPVSYEQYF. The V and J genes are TRBV7-2 and TRBJ2-7; D is uncertain. Germline V gene sequence: CDR1 SGHTA, CDR2 FQGNSA. The CDR3 runs 13 residues. Trimming cost V 2 bases and J 0 bases, with 5 bases left between them. Supplemented by reference TRBV7-2 and TRBJ2-7, the full variable domain reads GAGVSQSPSNKVTEKGKDVELRCDPISGHTALYWYRQSLGQGLEFLIYFQGNSAPDKSGLPSDRFSAERTGGSVSTLTIQRTQQEDSAVYLCASSLPVSYEQYFGPGTRLTVT.

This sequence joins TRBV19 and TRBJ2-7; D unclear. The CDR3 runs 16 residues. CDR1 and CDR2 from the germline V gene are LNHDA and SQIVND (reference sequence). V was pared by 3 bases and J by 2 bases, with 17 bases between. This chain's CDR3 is CASSIKPTGSPYEQYF. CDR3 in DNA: TGTGCCAGTAGTATTAAACCTACGGGCAGTCCCTACGAGCAGTACTTC.

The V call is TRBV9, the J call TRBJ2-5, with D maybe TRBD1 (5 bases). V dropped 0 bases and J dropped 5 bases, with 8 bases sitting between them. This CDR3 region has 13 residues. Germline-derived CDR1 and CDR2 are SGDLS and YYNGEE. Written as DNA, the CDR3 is TGTGCCAGCAGCGTAGGAAGGGGTGAGACCCAGTACTTC. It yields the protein CASSVGRGETQYF.

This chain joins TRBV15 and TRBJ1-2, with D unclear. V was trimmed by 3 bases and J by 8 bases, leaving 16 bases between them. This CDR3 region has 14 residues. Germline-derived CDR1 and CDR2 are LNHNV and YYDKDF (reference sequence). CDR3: CATSRDGSLWGYTF. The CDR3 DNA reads TGTGCCACCAGCAGGGACGGATCCCTCTGGGGCTACACCTTC.

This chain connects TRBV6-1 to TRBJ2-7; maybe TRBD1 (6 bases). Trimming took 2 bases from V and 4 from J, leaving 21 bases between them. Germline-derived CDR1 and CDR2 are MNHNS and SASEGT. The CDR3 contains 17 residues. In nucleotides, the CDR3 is TGTGCCAGCAGTGAATCGGGGCAGGGGAGACTTAGATACGAGCAGTACTTC. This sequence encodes CASSESGQGRLRYEQYF.

This CDR3 reads CASSLPGKGATNEKLFF. In nucleotides, the CDR3 is TGTGCCAGCAGCTTGCCGGGAAAGGGAGCAACTAATGAAAAACTGTTTTTT. The chain carries TRBV5-6 and TRBJ1-4; D is undetermined. The CDR3 is 17 residues long. Trimming shortened V by 1 base and J by 0 bases, and 13 bases separated the two germline ends. Germline V CDR1 and CDR2: SGHDT, YYEEEE. Together with reference TRBV5-6 and TRBJ1-4, the CDR3 gives the full variable domain: DAGVTQSPTHLIKTRGQQVTLRCSPKSGHDTVSWYQQALGQGPQFIFQYYEEEERQRGNFPDRFSGHQFPNYSSELNVNALLLGDSALYLCASSLPGKGATNEKLFFGSGTQLSVL.

CDR3 amino acids: CAISERTNEKLFF. CDR3 sequence (DNA): TGTGCCATCAGTGAAAGGACAAATGAAAAACTGTTTTTT. The genes are TRBV10-3 and TRBJ1-4, with D possibly matching TRBD1 (5 bases). V gave up 3 bases and J gave up 5 bases, with 7 bases separating them. CDR3 length: 13 amino acids. CDR1 ENHRY and CDR2 SYGVKD come from the germline V gene.

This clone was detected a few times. The CDR3, as DNA: TGCGCCAGCTTAGAGGTCACAGATACGCAGTATTTT. This encodes CASLEVTDTQYF. This sequence joins TRBV5-1 and TRBJ2-3; D uncertain. In germline, CDR1 is SGHRS, CDR2 YFSETQ. There are 12 residues in the CDR3. Trimming shortened V by 7 bases and J by 2 bases, and 8 bases separated the two germline ends.

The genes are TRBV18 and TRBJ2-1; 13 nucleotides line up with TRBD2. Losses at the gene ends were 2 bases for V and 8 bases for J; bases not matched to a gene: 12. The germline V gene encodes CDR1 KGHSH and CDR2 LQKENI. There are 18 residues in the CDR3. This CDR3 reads CASSPVTVGLAGEYEQFF. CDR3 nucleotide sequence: TGTGCCAGCTCACCAGTCACCGTTGGACTAGCGGGAGAGTATGAGCAGTTCTTC.

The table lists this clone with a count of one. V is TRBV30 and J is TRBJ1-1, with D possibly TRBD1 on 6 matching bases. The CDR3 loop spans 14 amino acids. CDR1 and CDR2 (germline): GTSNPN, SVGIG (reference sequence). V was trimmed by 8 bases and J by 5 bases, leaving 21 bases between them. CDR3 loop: CAGAWGLMGTEAFF. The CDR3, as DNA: TGTGCCGGAGCTTGGGGGCTCATGGGGACTGAAGCTTTCTTT.